This T cell receptor (beta chain) was identified during a study of early T cells in non-severe SARS-CoV-2 infection. Researchers tagged individual cDNA molecules with unique molecular identifiers. TCRdb used MiXCR to reprocess the 5' RACE reads, holding one entry per CDR3 protein. The sample carries 45,000 to 70,000 distinct CDR3 sequences, around 7.7% recorded once. This CDR3 has 14 amino acids. Per the germline V gene, CDR1 is MDHEN and CDR2 is SYDVKM. Trimming left V 2 bases short and J 2 bases short, with 9 bases between. Study observations and caveats: The matching step, a VDJdb search, favored anti-spike CD8 responses and missed private and CD4 specificities.

About this clonotype: The antigen is undetermined.

This TCR was sampled from an adult who was a healthcare worker with PCR-confirmed SARS-CoV-2 infection or an uninfected control (not recorded which). The rearrangement links TRBV28 to TRBJ1-2; a weak D match, TRBD1 (6 bases). The source material was whole blood, sampled at baseline. CDR3 nucleotide sequence: TGTGCCAGCAGTTTAACGGGGGCCAACTATGGCTACACCTTC. Amino acid sequence: CASSLTGANYGYTF.